Listed here are 31 T cell receptor beta chains from one sample, sequenced in a study of T cell repertoires in chronic hepatitis B (dated by TCRdb to the late 2010s). The method was the immunoSEQ multiplex PCR assay. TCRdb retrieved this table from immuneACCESS and kept in-frame rearrangements only. Not all clones are present; in checked studies, unresolved V genes account for under half, and no reason is known for the remainder. The sample table holds about 500 clones, of which roughly 78% were seen once. In total, the top ten clones hold about 29% of the sample. Sequenced input: total CD8+ T cells from PBMCs. The receptors originated from a human donor with chronic hepatitis B virus infection.

The genes are TRBV9 and TRBJ2-7; D remains ambiguous. From germline, CDR1 is SGDLS and CDR2 YYNGEE. The CDR3 consists of 11 residues. Deletions cut 0 bases from V and 6 bases from J, with 4 bases between. The CDR3 here is CASSVGGEQYF. The DNA of the CDR3 is TGTGCCAGCAGCGTAGGAGGCGAGCAGTACTTC.

By sample fraction, this clone is hyperexpanded (1% or more). CDR3 residues: CAGGDSAYEQYF. DNA of the CDR3: TGTGCCGGGGGGGATAGCGCCTACGAGCAGTACTTC. The V and J genes are TRBV2 and TRBJ2-7; 7 bases line up with TRBD2. Germline V gene sequence: CDR1 SNHLY, CDR2 FYNNEI. The CDR3 is 12 residues long. V lost 11 bases and J lost 2; bases outside the gene matches: 6.

This clone has only one observation. This chain's CDR3 is CATSSGTGSYEQYF. CDR3 bases: TGTGCCACAAGCTCCGGGACAGGGTCCTACGAGCAGTACTTC. This chain uses TRBV19 with TRBJ2-7; 9 bases agree with TRBD1. Germline CDR1 and CDR2: LNHDA and SQIVND (reference sequence). The junction had 8 bases not matched to a gene; V was cut back by 10 bases and J by 1 base. The CDR3 has 14 amino acids.

V usage is TRBV1 and J usage is TRBJ2-6. TRBV1 is a recognized pseudogene. CDR3 length: 13 residues. The chain's CDR3 is CTSSNARANVLTF. CDR3 nucleotides: TGCACCAGCAGCAATGCTCGGGCCAACGTCCTGACTTTC.

The genes are TRBV6-4 and TRBJ2-1, with D possibly being TRBD2 (6 bases). Trimming cost V 4 bases and J 4 bases, with 8 bases left between them. This CDR3 region has 13 residues. Germline V lookup: CDR1 MRHNA, CDR2 SNTAGT. The CDR3 DNA reads TGTGCCAGCAGTGTAGCGGAGTACAATGAGCAGTTCTTC. Amino acids: CASSVAEYNEQFF.

On this clone: At one end, the junction sequence differs from germline, possibly due to a read error. V gene TRBV7-7 combines with J gene TRBJ2-7; D possibly corresponds to TRBD2 (6 bases). The germline V gene encodes CDR1 SSHAT and CDR2 FNYEAQ (reference sequence). The CDR3 covers 13 residues. The CDR3: CASSLGGVGEQYF. CDR3 bases: TGTGCTAGCAGCTTAGGAGGGGTAGGCGAGCAGTACTTC.

The CDR3 coding sequence is TGTGCCAGCAGCTTCGACGGCAGCTCTGGAAACACCATATATTTT. Protein product: CASSFDGSSGNTIYF. This chain uses TRBV5-4 with TRBJ1-3; D is undetermined. The CDR3 is made up of 15 amino acids. The germline CDR1 and CDR2 sequences are SGHNT and YYREEE (reference sequence). The germline V and J ends were trimmed by 2 bases and 0 bases, with 9 bases remaining between them.

CDR3 protein: CASSFDRGEDTQYF. CDR3 nucleotide sequence: TGTGCCAGCAGTTTCGACAGGGGTGAAGATACGCAGTATTTT. V is TRBV27 and J is TRBJ2-3; 8 bases agree with TRBD1. The V gene end was trimmed by 3 bases and the J gene end by 5 bases; junction bases not matched to a gene: 4. The germline gives CDR1 MNHEY, CDR2 SMNVEV (reference sequence). This CDR3 contains 14 residues.

This chain uses TRBV14 with TRBJ1-2; perhaps TRBD1 as D (5 bases). V was trimmed by 4 bases and J by 5 bases, leaving 14 bases between them. Germline values: CDR1 SGHDN, CDR2 FVKESK. This CDR3 spans 14 amino acids. The CDR3 DNA reads as TGTGCCAGCAGCCCTACCGGGGGTTTGTATGGCTACACCTTC. It translates to CASSPTGGLYGYTF. Full variable domain (missing parts from reference TRBV14 and TRBJ1-2): EAGVTQFPSHSVIEKGQTVTLRCDPISGHDNLYWYRRVMGKEIKFLLHFVKESKQDESGMPNNRFLAERTGGTYSTLKVQPAELEDSGVYFCASSPTGGLYGYTFGSGTRLTVV.

CDR3 residues: CASWDWNRLEGNTIYF. The CDR3 DNA follows: TGTGCCAGCTGGGACTGGAACAGGCTGGAAGGAAACACCATATATTTT. V usage is TRBV5-6 and J usage is TRBJ1-3, with D perhaps TRBD1 (5 bases). Germline CDR1 is SGHDT and CDR2 is YYEEEE. The CDR3 contains 16 residues. V lost 7 bases to trimming and J lost 4 bases, with 21 bases between them.

This chain uses TRBV9 with TRBJ2-1, with no clear D. Trimming removed 0 bases from V and 3 bases from J, with 7 bases in between. CDR3 length equals 14 residues. CDR1 and CDR2 from the germline V gene are SGDLS and YYNGEE. The CDR3 DNA follows: TGTGCCAGCAGCGTAGCTTCCGGCTACAATGAGCAGTTCTTC. Amino acids: CASSVASGYNEQFF.

In this sample, this clone turned up once. This chain joins TRBV6-4 and TRBJ2-2; D is unresolved. The V gene lost 5 bases and the J gene lost 5 bases, with 12 bases spanning the gap. This CDR3 has 14 residues. The germline V gene has CDR1 MRHNA and CDR2 SNTAGT. CDR3 bases: TGTGCCAGCAGTTCCCAGGTTGGGACCGGGGAGCTGTTTTTT. This gives the protein CASSSQVGTGELFF.

J is TRBJ1-4 and V is TRBV19; no reliable D call. V was shortened by 6 bases and J by 4 bases, with 12 bases between the two germline ends. Germline CDR1 reads LNHDA; CDR2 reads SQIVND (reference sequence). This CDR3 is 14 amino acids long. CDR3 loop: CASSLYMGNEKLFF. The CDR3 nucleotides read TGTGCCAGTAGCCTTTATATGGGTAATGAAAAACTGTTTTTT.

This clone has a handful of counts. Other DNA sequences in the same sample also yield this CDR3. CDR3 coding DNA: TGTGCCAGCACCAAACTCGGGGACAGGGGCGACAATGAGCAGTTCTTC. Its protein product is CASTKLGDRGDNEQFF. The genes are TRBV28 and TRBJ2-1, with 10 bases aligning to TRBD1. CDR1 is MDHEN, CDR2 SYDVKM, per germline. V lost 7 bases and J lost 5; bases outside the gene matches: 11. The CDR3 has 16 residues.

V gene TRBV15 combines with J gene TRBJ2-6; 11 bases map to TRBD1. The V gene's germline CDR1 is LNHNV and CDR2 YYDKDF (reference sequence). V lost 5 bases to trimming and J lost 2 bases; unmatched junction nucleotides: 8. This CDR3 comprises 18 residues. CDR3 nucleotides: TGTGCCACCAGCGGTTGGGACAGGGGGTCGACTGGGGCCAACGTCCTGACTTTC. Amino acid sequence: CATSGWDRGSTGANVLTF.

The J gene is TRBJ1-3, the V gene TRBV11-2, with TRBD1 as a possible D gene (5 bases). Germline CDR1 is SGHAT and CDR2 is FQNNGV. The CDR3 consists of 14 residues. V dropped 6 bases and J dropped 0 bases, with 9 bases sitting between them. The CDR3 DNA reads TGTGCCAGCAGGGGACGGAGCTCTGGAAACACCATATATTTT. This codes for CASRGRSSGNTIYF.

The rearrangement joins TRBV6-1 to TRBJ2-7, with 9 bases that match TRBD2. This CDR3 is built from 15 residues. Looked up from germline, CDR1 is MNHNS and CDR2 is SASEGT. With 6 bases clipped from V and 0 bases from J, the junction kept 6 bases outside the gene matches. Here the CDR3 DNA reads TGTGCCAGCAGGGCTAGCGGGGACAGCTCCTACGAGCAGTACTTC. This encodes CASRASGDSSYEQYF.

V is TRBV2 and J is TRBJ1-4; 10 nucleotides line up with TRBD1. Per the germline V gene, CDR1 is SNHLY and CDR2 is FYNNEI. The CDR3 has 18 amino acids. V was pared by 4 bases and J by 7 bases, with 15 bases of the junction left unmatched. The CDR3 DNA reads as TGTGCCAGCAGTGGGGACAGGGGAATTCAACCTTTGTTTGAAAAACTGTTTTTT. This codes for CASSGDRGIQPLFEKLFF.

The rearrangement uses TRBV2 and TRBJ1-2; D possibly corresponds to TRBD1 (5 bases). The CDR3 is 12 residues long. Germline loops: CDR1 SNHLY, CDR2 FYNNEI. The ends were cut back, 8 bases at V and 10 bases at J, with 17 bases in the middle. CDR3 protein: CASRWDVGDYTF. As DNA, the CDR3 is TGTGCCAGCCGATGGGACGTTGGTGACTACACCTTC.

This clone was counted once. The V gene is TRBV7-8, the J gene TRBJ1-2; TRBD1 agrees at 9 bases. Germline V lookup: CDR1 SGHVS, CDR2 FQNEAQ. The CDR3 consists of 18 residues. With V trimmed by 4 bases and J by 4 bases, 16 bases remained unmatched. The DNA of the CDR3 is TGTGCCAGCAGCTGGACCCGGGACAGGGTGGCGTCAGGCTATGGCTACACCTTC. Translated, it gives CASSWTRDRVASGYGYTF.

CDR3 coding DNA: TGTGCCAGCAGATGGGACACCTCCTACGAGCAGTACTTC. Its translation: CASRWDTSYEQYF. This chain links TRBV2 with TRBJ2-7, with a tentative D call TRBD1 (6 bases). Germline CDR1 SNHLY, CDR2 FYNNEI. Trimming took 6 bases from V and 0 from J, leaving 9 bases between them. This CDR3 is built from 13 residues.

This chain links TRBV10-3 with TRBJ1-6, with D possibly being TRBD1 (5 bases). In germline, CDR1 is ENHRY, CDR2 SYGVKD. V was cut by 8 bases and J by 7 bases, with 15 bases left in between. The CDR3 has 14 residues. CDR3 sequence reads: CAIDGGSANSPLHF. Written as DNA, the CDR3 is TGTGCCATCGACGGGGGGAGCGCGAATTCACCCCTCCACTTT.

V usage is TRBV5-1 and J usage is TRBJ2-3; 10 bases are shared with TRBD1. The length of the CDR3 is 17 residues. V was clipped by 4 bases and J by 5 bases; unmatched bases: 13. Germline values: CDR1 SGHRS, CDR2 YFSETQ. CDR3 sequence (DNA): TGCGCCAGCAGCCCTTTAGGACAGGGGGTTTTAGGAGATACGCAGTATTTT. Protein product: CASSPLGQGVLGDTQYF. Supplemented by reference TRBV5-1 and TRBJ2-3, the full variable domain reads KAGVTQTPRYLIKTRGQQVTLSCSPISGHRSVSWYQQTPGQGLQFLFEYFSETQRNKGNFPGRFSGRQFSNSRSEMNVSTLELGDSALYLCASSPLGQGVLGDTQYFGPGTRLTVL.

The chain has TRBV5-1 and TRBJ1-6; D is uncertain. The V gene's germline CDR1 is SGHRS and CDR2 YFSETQ. The CDR3 loop spans 17 amino acids. Trimming took off 0 bases at V and 1 base at J, with 11 bases between the two ends. The CDR3 protein is CASSLAGWESYNSPLHF. For the CDR3, the DNA is TGCGCCAGCAGCTTGGCCGGGTGGGAGTCCTATAATTCACCCCTCCACTTT.

The V call is TRBV5-4, the J call TRBJ2-7; D is possibly TRBD1 (6 bases). CDR3 length equals 17 residues. Germline CDR1 and CDR2: SGHNT and YYREEE (reference sequence). Trimming shortened V by 5 bases and J by 1 base, and 22 bases separated the two germline ends. CDR3 bases: TGTGCCAGCAGACAATACCGAGGGGGAGTTAGGTCCTACGAGCAGTACTTC. Its translation is CASRQYRGGVRSYEQYF.

This chain connects TRBV2 to TRBJ1-5; 7 positions agree with TRBD1. Germline V gene data show CDR1 as SNHLY and CDR2 as FYNNEI. V lost 6 bases, J lost 4 bases, and 12 bases stayed unmatched. This CDR3 comprises 16 residues. CDR3 amino acids: CASSDDAYRGNQPQHF. CDR3 DNA: TGTGCCAGCAGCGATGATGCTTACAGGGGAAATCAGCCCCAGCATTTT.

The chain has TRBV6-9 and TRBJ1-5; D gene unclear. CDR1 and CDR2 from the germline V gene are MNHGY and SVAAGI. The CDR3 consists of 14 residues. The germline V and J ends were trimmed by 3 bases and 3 bases, with 9 bases remaining between them. The chain's CDR3 is CASSYSTVNQPQHF. In DNA, the CDR3 is TGTGCCAGCAGTTACTCCACAGTCAATCAGCCCCAGCATTTT.

The count of this clone is one. V is TRBV4-1 and J is TRBJ2-7; 7 nucleotides agree with TRBD1. Germline V gene sequence: CDR1 MGHRA, CDR2 YSYEKL. Losses at the gene ends were 4 bases for V and 3 bases for J; bases not matched to a gene: 9. This CDR3 comprises 15 residues. The CDR3 here is CASSLRTGQSYEQYF. Here the CDR3 DNA reads TGCGCCAGCAGCCTCCGGACAGGACAAAGCTACGAGCAGTACTTC.

This clone showed up just a few times. The chain has TRBV4-1 and TRBJ1-1; D may be TRBD1 (5 bases). V lost 3 bases and J lost 10, with 15 bases in between. CDR3 length equals 13 residues. Germline V lookup: CDR1 MGHRA, CDR2 YSYEKL. CDR3 DNA sequence: TGCGCCAGCAGCCAGGAAGGGACCCAACGAGCTTTCTTT. This translates into CASSQEGTQRAFF.

V and J are TRBV7-9 and TRBJ2-1; D gene uncertain. The V end lost 8 bases, the J end lost 9 bases, and 8 bases lay between the germline ends. CDR1 and CDR2 (germline): SEHNR, FQNEAQ (reference sequence). CDR3 length: 10 residues. The chain's CDR3 is CASQAFEQFF. The CDR3 DNA is TGTGCCAGCCAGGCGTTTGAGCAGTTCTTC.

This clone occurred once. The V call is TRBV19, the J call TRBJ2-7; D gene uncertain. The CDR3 length is 16 residues. The ends were cut back, 1 base at V and 2 bases at J, with 15 bases in the middle. Germline V gene sequence: CDR1 LNHDA, CDR2 SQIVND (reference sequence). CDR3 loop: CASSIGATVHPYEQYF. In DNA form, the CDR3 reads TGTGCCAGTAGTATAGGGGCCACGGTTCATCCCTACGAGCAGTACTTC.